The 18 T cell receptor beta chains listed next were all sequenced from one sample in a study of blood T cell repertoires in COVID-19. Sequencing used immunoSEQ multiplex PCR; TCRdb keeps in-frame clones, though not all of them. The sample records 230,000 or so clones, around four fifths being singletons. Source material: peripheral blood. The receptors were gathered from a man younger than 45 with active or convalescent COVID-19.

The gene calls are TRBV9 and TRBJ2-1; 8 bases line up with TRBD2. Trimming cost V 2 bases and J 0 bases; bases outside gene matches: 4. Germline V gives CDR1 SGDLS, CDR2 YYNGEE. The length of the CDR3 is 16 residues. The CDR3 spells CASSVSGDHSYNEQFF. For the CDR3, the DNA is TGTGCCAGCAGCGTTAGCGGGGATCACTCCTACAATGAGCAGTTCTTC.

The V call is TRBV7-6, the J call TRBJ2-3, with D maybe TRBD2 (6 bases). Germline CDR1 is SGHVS and CDR2 is FNYEAQ. The CDR3 loop spans 13 amino acids. The V gene lost 1 base and the J gene lost 15 bases, with 17 bases spanning the gap. CDR3 protein: CASSLDGWGEGYF. DNA of the CDR3: TGTGCCAGCAGCTTAGACGGTTGGGGGGAAGGATATTTT.

V gene TRBV7-6 combines with J gene TRBJ1-2, with D possibly being TRBD1 (5 bases). Germline V gene data show CDR1 as SGHVS and CDR2 as FNYEAQ. The CDR3 length is 15 residues. V shed 1 base and J shed 4 bases, with 13 bases lying between them. CDR3 loop: CASSLVAGPAYGYTF. For the CDR3, the DNA is TGTGCCAGCAGCTTAGTGGCAGGGCCTGCCTATGGCTACACCTTC.

The V call is TRBV6-5, the J call TRBJ1-2; TRBD1 is a possible D gene (5 bases). CDR1 is MNHEY, CDR2 SVGAGI, per germline. CDR3 length equals 15 residues. V lost 5 bases, J lost 1 base, and 14 bases lay in between. The CDR3 DNA is TGTGCCAGCAGTCCCGACAGAAGTTATAACTATGGCTACACCTTC. Translated, it gives CASSPDRSYNYGYTF.

This clone was counted only a few times. V is TRBV25-1 and J is TRBJ2-7; TRBD1 agrees at 10 bases. The CDR3 runs to 16 residues. J gave up 0 bases and V 4 bases, and 6 bases lay outside the gene matches. CDR1 MGHDK and CDR2 SYGVNS come from the germline V gene. CDR3 in DNA: TGTGCCAGCAGTGGGAGGGGACAGGGGTACTCCTACGAGCAGTACTTC. Translating it yields CASSGRGQGYSYEQYF.

This chain connects TRBV18 to TRBJ1-2; D uncertain. V was shortened by 0 bases and J by 5 bases, with 7 bases between the two germline ends. CDR1 KGHSH and CDR2 LQKENI come from the germline V gene. This CDR3 has 13 residues. The CDR3 sequence: CASSPPQPYGYTF. In DNA, the CDR3 is TGTGCCAGCTCACCACCACAGCCTTATGGCTACACCTTC.

The gene calls are TRBV15 and TRBJ1-5, with D maybe TRBD1 (6 bases). Trimming removed 8 bases at V and 1 base at J, with 12 bases between. The CDR3 length is 14 residues. CDR1 and CDR2 from the germline V gene are LNHNV and YYDKDF (reference sequence). CDR3 bases: TGTGCCACCGGTCCTGACAGGAGCAATCAGCCCCAGCATTTT. It yields the protein CATGPDRSNQPQHF.

This clone came up a few times. The CDR3 loop reads CASSQETSGGGNEQFF. Written as DNA, the CDR3 is TGCGCCAGCAGCCAGGAGACTAGCGGGGGAGGCAATGAGCAGTTCTTC. The chain employs TRBV4-3 and TRBJ2-1, with 12 bases that match TRBD2. V was clipped by 3 bases and J by 6 bases; unmatched bases: 6. The CDR3 is 16 residues long. The germline V gene has CDR1 LGHNA and CDR2 YSLEER.

The count of this clone is one. The genes are TRBV27 and TRBJ2-7, with D possibly TRBD1 on 5 matching bases. Germline values: CDR1 MNHEY, CDR2 SMNVEV (reference sequence). Trimming pared 5 bases from V and 7 bases from J, leaving 15 bases between. The CDR3 is 13 amino acids. The CDR3 DNA reads as TGTGCCAGCAGTCGACTGGGGCCTATTGAGCAGTACTTC. As protein: CASSRLGPIEQYF.

The genes are TRBV2 and TRBJ1-1, with D tentatively TRBD1 (6 bases). V was trimmed by 7 bases and J by 5 bases, leaving 17 bases between them. The V gene's germline CDR1 is SNHLY and CDR2 FYNNEI. This CDR3 is built from 14 residues. This CDR3 reads CASILTGGLTEAFF. Written as DNA, the CDR3 is TGTGCCAGCATCCTCACGGGGGGCCTGACTGAAGCTTTCTTT.

A few counts support this clone. The chain joins TRBV7-9 to TRBJ2-1; a weak D match, TRBD1 (5 bases). CDR1 and CDR2 (germline): SEHNR, FQNEAQ (reference sequence). Trimming removed 6 bases from V and 7 bases from J, with 31 bases in between. CDR3 size: 19 residues. CDR3 nucleotides: TGTGCCAGCAGGTCTGGCCTCTACGGAATTGGGGCCTTGGGGAATGAGCAGTTCTTC. Translated: CASRSGLYGIGALGNEQFF.

The chain uses TRBV29-1 and TRBJ2-2, with 10 bases matching TRBD1. This CDR3 spans 15 amino acids. V lost 6 bases and J lost 1; bases outside the gene matches: 5. The germline V gene has CDR1 SQVTM and CDR2 ANQGSEA. The CDR3 DNA reads as TGCAGCGTGACAAGGGACAGGGGGAACACCGGGGAGCTGTTTTTT. Its protein is CSVTRDRGNTGELFF.

The V call is TRBV30, the J call TRBJ2-7; D gene uncertain. Trimming left V 0 bases short and J 4 bases short, with 4 bases between. The CDR3 runs 11 residues. The germline V gene encodes CDR1 GTSNPN and CDR2 SVGIG (reference sequence). CDR3 bases: TGTGCCTGGAGTGTAGAGTACGAGCAGTACTTC. Translated, it gives CAWSVEYEQYF.

This rearrangement joins TRBV28 to TRBJ1-5; D is unresolved. The CDR3 consists of 13 residues. V lost 2 bases and J lost 4, with 6 bases in between. Germline assignment: CDR1 MDHEN and CDR2 SYDVKM. CDR3 loop: CASSLRVNQPQHF. For the CDR3, the DNA is TGTGCCAGCAGTTTAAGAGTGAATCAGCCCCAGCATTTT. Drawing the rest from reference TRBV28 and TRBJ1-5, the complete variable domain is DVKVTQSSRYLVKRTGEKVFLECVQDMDHENMFWYRQDPGLGLRLIYFSYDVKMKEKGDIPEGYSVSREKKERFSLILESASTNQTSMYLCASSLRVNQPQHFGDGTRLSIL.

V gene TRBV5-1 combines with J gene TRBJ2-7; 14 bases are a match to TRBD2. Germline values: CDR1 SGHRS, CDR2 YFSETQ. V gave up 3 bases and J gave up 5 bases; unmatched junction bases: 10. This CDR3 spans 17 amino acids. The CDR3 loop reads CASSSTSGREFGDEQYF. The CDR3 coding sequence is TGCGCCAGCAGCTCGACTAGCGGGAGGGAATTCGGGGACGAGCAGTACTTC.

The chain combines TRBV7-2 with TRBJ1-1, with a weak D call TRBD1 (5 bases). This CDR3 spans 13 amino acids. V was shortened by 4 bases and J by 7 bases, with 13 bases between the two germline ends. Germline CDR1 reads SGHTA; CDR2 reads FQGNSA. The CDR3 spells CASSSFRQIEAFF. The CDR3 DNA is TGTGCCAGCAGCTCGTTTCGACAGATTGAAGCTTTCTTT. Combining the CDR3 with reference TRBV7-2 and TRBJ1-1 gives the whole variable domain GAGVSQSPSNKVTEKGKDVELRCDPISGHTALYWYRQSLGQGLEFLIYFQGNSAPDKSGLPSDRFSAERTGGSVSTLTIQRTQQEDSAVYLCASSSFRQIEAFFGQGTRLTVV.

This sequence joins TRBV7-8 and TRBJ2-1; 10 bases agree with TRBD2. The CDR3 covers 16 residues. J was trimmed by 0 bases and V by 1 base; bases with no gene match: 0. Germline V lookup: CDR1 SGHVS, CDR2 FQNEAQ. CDR3 DNA: TGTGCCAGCAGCTTAGGGACTAGCGGCTCCTACAATGAGCAGTTCTTC. This gives the protein CASSLGTSGSYNEQFF.

The table lists this clone with a few counts. Other DNA sequences of this sample code for an identical CDR3. J is TRBJ1-1 and V is TRBV29-1, with D possibly TRBD1 on 6 matching bases. The CDR3 is 13 residues long. V was pared by 3 bases and J by 5 bases, with 13 bases between. In germline, CDR1 is SQVTM, CDR2 ANQGSEA. CDR3 amino acids: CSVDVGGGTEAFF. The CDR3 DNA is TGCAGCGTTGATGTAGGGGGGGGGACTGAAGCTTTCTTT.